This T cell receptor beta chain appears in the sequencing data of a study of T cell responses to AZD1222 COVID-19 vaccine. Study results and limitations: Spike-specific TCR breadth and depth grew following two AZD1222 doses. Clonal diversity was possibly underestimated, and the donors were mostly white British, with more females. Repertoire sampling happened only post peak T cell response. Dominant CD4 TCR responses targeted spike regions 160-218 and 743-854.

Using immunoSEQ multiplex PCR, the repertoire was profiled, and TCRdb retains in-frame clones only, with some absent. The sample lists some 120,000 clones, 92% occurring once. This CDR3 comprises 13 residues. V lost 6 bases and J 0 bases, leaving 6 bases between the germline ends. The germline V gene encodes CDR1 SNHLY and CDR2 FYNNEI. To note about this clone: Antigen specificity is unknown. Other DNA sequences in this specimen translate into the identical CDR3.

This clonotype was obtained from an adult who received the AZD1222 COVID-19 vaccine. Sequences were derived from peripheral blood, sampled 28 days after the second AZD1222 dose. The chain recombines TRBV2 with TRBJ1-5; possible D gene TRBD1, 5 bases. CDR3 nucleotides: TGTGCCAGCAGCAGGGATAGCAATCAGCCCCAGCATTTT. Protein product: CASSRDSNQPQHF.